These T cell receptor beta chains were read from a single sample in a study of blood T cell repertoires in COVID-19. Method: immunoSEQ multiplex PCR; TCRdb's copy keeps in-frame clones and lacks some. The sample shows roughly 200,000 clones, roughly 83% of them seen only once. The specimen was PBMCs or T cells enriched from blood (not recorded which). The receptors here all came from a middle-aged man with acute COVID-19. CDR3s include the opening cysteine and the closing phenylalanine or tryptophan.

v_call,j_call,cdr3_aa
TRBV10-1,TRBJ2-1,CASSDETSDYNEQFF
TRBV30,TRBJ1-6,CAWIHRSSYNSPLHF
TRBV3-1/TRBV3-2,TRBJ1-3,CASSPDRESGNTIYF
TRBV5-8,TRBJ1-3,CASSGGHPVGNTIYF
TRBV27,TRBJ2-5,CASRPGTGRQETQYF
TRBV28,TRBJ2-7,CASGESSYEQYF
TRBV6-6,TRBJ1-1,CASSYGQVNTEAFF
TRBV19,TRBJ2-5,CASSMMVAGVQETQYF
TRBV5-1,TRBJ2-7,CASSLTSGNYEQYF
TRBV28,TRBJ2-7,CASSRPGLAGFRARLEQYF
TRBV6-5,TRBJ2-2,CARRDNANTGELFF
TRBV5-4,TRBJ2-2,CASSPATSGRTAGELFF
TRBV28,TRBJ1-5,CASEAPEEVNQPQHF
TRBV7-9,TRBJ2-7,CASSLDLWDRNYEQYF
TRBV5-4,TRBJ2-1,CASRVIGDNEQFF
TRBV19,TRBJ1-4,CASSMLGPATNEKLFF
TRBV6-4,TRBJ1-4,CASSVGPGSSNEKLFF
TRBV6-5,TRBJ1-5,CASRDTLLNQPQHF
TRBV28,TRBJ2-5,CASSSRQVYQETQYF